The rows below give T cell receptor beta chains drawn from one sample of a study of identical twins. TCRdb re-derived calls from the 5' RACE reads in MiXCR, one entry per CDR3 protein. Seen here are 750,000 to 950,000 distinct CDR3 sequences, over 9% observed once, and the top ten hold 1.5% to 2%. These data were likewise used in another study, on yellow fever vaccine responses in identical twins.

Sequenced material: PBMCs. The source is a woman between 18 and 29 years old in good health. Each CDR3 is given with its conserved first and last residue. A D gene is named only where the DNA matches it firmly. Clone size is shown for a subset of rows, as once, few, many or a class of expanded clone.

TRBV12-3/TRBV12-4	TRBD1	.	TRBJ1-2	TGTGCCAGCAGGACAAAACAGGGGGCCTATGGCTACACCTTC	CASRTKQGAYGYTF
TRBV6-1	TRBD2	.	TRBJ2-5	TGTGCCAGCAGCGTACAGATAGCGGGGCCTGGGGAGACCCAGTACTTC	CASSVQIAGPGETQYF
TRBV5-1	.	few	TRBJ2-1	TGCGCCAGCAGCTTGGACCCCTCCGCGGTGGGTGAGCAGTTCTTC	CASSLDPSAVGEQFF
TRBV21-1	.	.	TRBJ2-6	.	CASSKAGGLFGSGANVLTF
TRBV7-9	.	few	TRBJ1-1	TGTGCCAGCAGCGGGGGGTGGCTCGCTGAAGCTTTCTTT	CASSGGWLAEAFF
TRBV6-2/TRBV6-3	.	.	TRBJ2-1	TGTGCCAGCACGCGCCCCGTCTCCTACAATGAGCAGTTCTTC	CASTRPVSYNEQFF
TRBV6-5	.	.	TRBJ2-1	TGTGCCAGCAGCTATGCCGCCCCCTACAGTGAGCAGTTCTTC	CASSYAAPYSEQFF
TRBV5-4	.	.	TRBJ2-1	TGTGCCAGCAGCTTAATGCGCTTGCGGGGTGTAGCCTACAATGAGCAGTTCTTC	CASSLMRLRGVAYNEQFF
TRBV2	TRBD2	.	TRBJ2-1	TGTGCCAGCAGCCCCACTAGCGGGACTATCTACAATGAGCAGTTCTTC	CASSPTSGTIYNEQFF
TRBV20-1	TRBD1	.	TRBJ2-1	TGCAGTGCTAGGACGGACAGGGTAAACAATGAGCAGTTCTTC	CSARTDRVNNEQFF
TRBV12-3/TRBV12-4	TRBD2	many	TRBJ2-2	TGTGCCACCGCGAGGGGTAGCGGGAGTTCTACCGGGGAGCTGTTTTTT	CATARGSGSSTGELFF
TRBV12-3/TRBV12-4	TRBD2	many	TRBJ2-1	TGTGCCAGCAGCGTCTTAGCGGGGAACTCCTACAATGAGCAGTTCTTC	CASSVLAGNSYNEQFF
TRBV4-1	.	.	TRBJ2-1	TGCGCCAGCAGCCAAGGGCGCGGGGTCTCCTACAATGAGCAGTTCTTC	CASSQGRGVSYNEQFF
TRBV12-3/TRBV12-4	.	many	TRBJ2-7	TGTGCCAGCCGAGGAGGCCCCTACGAGCAGTACTTC	CASRGGPYEQYF
TRBV7-9	TRBD2	many	TRBJ2-5	TGTGCCAGCAGTCAAGCGGGGGGAGACAGAGAGACCCAGTACTTC	CASSQAGGDRETQYF
TRBV6-1	TRBD2	few	TRBJ2-1	TGTGCCAGCAGTGAATGGCTAGCGGGGAGATACAATGAGCAGTTCTTC	CASSEWLAGRYNEQFF
TRBV15	.	.	TRBJ1-2	TGTGCCACCAGCTGGGGGAGGGATGGCTACACCTTC	CATSWGRDGYTF
TRBV7-9	TRBD1	many	TRBJ2-7	TGTGCCAGCAGCCGACCGGGACAGGCCTACGAGCAGTACTTC	CASSRPGQAYEQYF